This TCR beta chain is from a study of beta chain features in type 1 diabetes. Regarding the study as a whole: Healthy donors had naive, central memory and Treg TCRB repertoires that appeared less similar than those seen among patients.

Concerning this clone: Its antigen is unknown.

Every isolated RNA sample was fully reverse transcribed, so sequencing captured expressed TCRB transcripts. The method was immunoSEQ multiplex PCR; TCRdb's version includes in-frame clones alone and lacks a portion of them. The sample yields 350,000 to 400,000 clones, more than 12% seen once. The V end was cut by 2 bases, the J end by 9 bases, with 11 bases between. Per germline, CDR1 MNHEY and CDR2 SVGAGI. There are 13 residues in the CDR3. The chain couples TRBV6-5 to TRBJ1-5; D call uncertain. The sequence was obtained from a woman aged 18-30 years in good health. Sequenced sample: naive CD4+ T cells from blood. The CDR3 is CASSYREGWPQHF. The CDR3 bases are TGTGCCAGCAGTTACCGAGAGGGTTGGCCCCAGCATTTT.